This T cell receptor beta chain was retrieved from a study of shared clonotypes between healthy human individuals. Study overall: Per-donor plates numbered three CD4 naive, three CD4 memory, two CD8 naive and one CD8 memory.

The CDR3 contains 14 residues. From germline, CDR1 is SGHDT and CDR2 YYEEEE. Germline trimming cut 5 bases from V and 7 bases from J; bases unmatched to any gene: 5. Data came from immunoSEQ multiplex PCR; TCRdb stores just in-frame clones and leaves some out. Counted here are roughly 1 million clones, 60% to 80% occurring once; the ten biggest clones make up roughly 1.5%. V gene TRBV5-6 combines with J gene TRBJ2-1; TRBD2 aligns across 11 bases. This TCR came from a man aged 18 to 30 in good health. The material sequenced was memory CD4+ T cells sorted from blood. Noted subset: CD45RA-negative fraction. CDR3 nucleotide sequence: TGTGCCAGCAGTTTAGCGGGAGGGCCAAATGAGCAGTTCTTC. Translated: CASSLAGGPNEQFF.